This paragraph reports one T cell receptor beta chain. The table came from immunoSEQ multiplex PCR; TCRdb's copy has only in-frame clones and leaves some out. The sample shows around 80,000 clones, approximately 86% of them seen only once. Trimming at V came to 5 bases and at J to 4 bases, leaving 5 bases not matched to a gene. The CDR3 is 15 amino acids. Germline values: CDR1 LGHDT, CDR2 YNNKEL (reference sequence). The sample comes from a study of blood T cell repertoires in COVID-19. The material sequenced was peripheral blood. V gene TRBV3-1 (or the pseudogene TRBV3-2) combines with J gene TRBJ2-7, with TRBD2 matching 13 bases. This receptor was identified in a woman aged 80 or over with acute or convalescent COVID-19. The CDR3 coding sequence is TGTGCCAGCAGCACCGGGACTAGCGGGGTATACGAGCAGTACTTC. It specifies CASSTGTSGVYEQYF.